This is a list of T cell receptor beta chains from one sample in a study of T-cell reconstitution after alpha-beta-depleted transplantation in children. TCRdb fed the PCR reads into MiXCR, producing one record per CDR3 protein. Of 250,000 to 400,000 distinct CDR3 sequences detected, approximately 23% appear once; the ten largest clones hold approximately 11%. Sequencing used PBMCs, mostly from graft donor cells, obtained 180 days after TCRalphabeta/CD19-depleted stem cell transplant. The receptors here all came from a male patient younger than 18 who had a stem cell transplant for acute lymphoblastic leukemia, so the T cells may come from the graft donor. CDR3s include the opening cysteine and the closing phenylalanine or tryptophan. The order of the fields is D gene, J gene, V gene, clone size, CDR3 DNA, CDR3 protein. D genes are given only for firm matches. Some rows mark clone size as missing; the rest say once, few, many or name a class of expanded clone.

.,TRBJ2-3,TRBV27,.,TGTGCCAGCGCGGACGTCGCTAGCACAGATACGCAGTATTTT,CASADVASTDTQYF
TRBD2,TRBJ2-7,TRBV9,few,TGTGCCAGCAGCGTAGCGGGGACTAGCTCCTACGAGCAGTACTTC,CASSVAGTSSYEQYF
.,TRBJ1-6,TRBV27,.,TGTGCCAGCAGTTTCAATTGGGGTATCAATTCACCCCTCCACTTT,CASSFNWGINSPLHF
.,TRBJ2-7,TRBV4-1,.,TGCGCCAGCAGCCAAGAACTTACCTGGGGTCAGGGGTCGGGGACCTACGAGCAGTACTTC,CASSQELTWGQGSGTYEQYF
.,TRBJ2-4,TRBV5-1,few,TGCGCCAGCAGCCTGCAGGACTACCCAAGCGCCCCACAATTC,CASSLQDYPSAPQF
.,TRBJ2-1,TRBV30,once,TGTGCCTGGAGATGGGGCGAGAGGTCCTACAATGAGCAGTTCTTC,CAWRWGERSYNEQFF
TRBD1,TRBJ1-2,TRBV11-2,few,TGTGCCAGCAGCTTAGATAGTTTCCCACAGGGGGACTATGGCTACACCTTC,CASSLDSFPQGDYGYTF
.,TRBJ2-3,TRBV15,few,TGTGCCACCAGTAGCCGGGCTTCCACAGATACGCAGTATTTT,CATSSRASTDTQYF
TRBD2,TRBJ2-7,TRBV20-1,.,TGCAGTGCCAGGACTAGTCCTTACGAGCAGTACTTC,CSARTSPYEQYF
.,TRBJ1-4,TRBV5-1,few,TGCGCCAGCAGCTTGGAGCCAGGACTTAATGAAAAACTGTTTTTT,CASSLEPGLNEKLFF
.,TRBJ1-4,TRBV7-9,.,TGTGCCAGCAGCTTATGGGGGGCGCAGCCTAATGAAAAACTGTTTTTT,CASSLWGAQPNEKLFF
TRBD2,TRBJ2-1,TRBV6-1,.,TGTGCCAGCAGAGATGAGCGGGAGGGCCGGGGTTATGAGCAGTTCTTC,CASRDEREGRGYEQFF
TRBD2,TRBJ2-5,TRBV15,.,TGTGCCACCAGCAGAGATCCTGGGACTAGCGGTCTACAAGAGACCCAGTACTTC,CATSRDPGTSGLQETQYF
TRBD2,TRBJ2-3,TRBV28,few,TGTGCCAGCAGTTTGTTAGGACTAGCGGGGCTCACAGATACGCAGTATTTT,CASSLLGLAGLTDTQYF
TRBD2,TRBJ2-3,TRBV7-3,.,TGTGCCAGCAGCATACTAGCGGGAGGGCCGAAAACGGATACGCAGTATTTT,CASSILAGGPKTDTQYF
.,TRBJ2-7,TRBV7-8,.,TGTGCCAGCAGCTTATTGGGGCTTAACGAGCAGTACTTC,CASSLLGLNEQYF
TRBD1,TRBJ2-1,TRBV7-2,few,TGTGCCAGCAGCTTAGGTGACAGGGTGGCCAATGAGCAGTTCTTC,CASSLGDRVANEQFF
.,TRBJ1-3,TRBV20-1,few,TGCAGTGCTAGAGAGGGAGGGATTGGAAACACCATATATTTT,CSAREGGIGNTIYF
.,TRBJ2-4,TRBV4-1,once,TGCGCCAGCAGCCAAGACGGGGGCCCCAAAAACATTCAGTACTTC,CASSQDGGPKNIQYF
.,TRBJ2-7,TRBV7-8,.,TGTGCCAGCAGCTTGGCTAGCGCAACCTACGAGCAGTACTTC,CASSLASATYEQYF
.,TRBJ1-1,TRBV7-9,few,TGTGCCAGCAGCTTAGGGGCAGGGTTCATGAACACTGAAGCTTTCTTT,CASSLGAGFMNTEAFF